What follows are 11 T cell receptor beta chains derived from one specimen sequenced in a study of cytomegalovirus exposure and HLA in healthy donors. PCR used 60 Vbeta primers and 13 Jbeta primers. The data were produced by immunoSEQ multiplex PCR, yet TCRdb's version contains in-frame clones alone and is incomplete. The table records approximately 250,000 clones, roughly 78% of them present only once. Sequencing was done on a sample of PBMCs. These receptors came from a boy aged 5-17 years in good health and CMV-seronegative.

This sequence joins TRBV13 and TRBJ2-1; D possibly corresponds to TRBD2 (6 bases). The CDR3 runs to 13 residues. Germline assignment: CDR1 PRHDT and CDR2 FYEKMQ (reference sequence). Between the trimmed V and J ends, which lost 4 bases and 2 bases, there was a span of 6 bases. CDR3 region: CASSSGAYNEQFF. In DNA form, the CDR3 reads TGTGCCAGCAGCTCGGGGGCCTACAATGAGCAGTTCTTC.

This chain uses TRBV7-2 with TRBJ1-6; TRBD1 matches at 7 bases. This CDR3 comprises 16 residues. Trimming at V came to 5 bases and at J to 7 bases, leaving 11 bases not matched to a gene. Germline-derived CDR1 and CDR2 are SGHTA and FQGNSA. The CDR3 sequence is CASSLTTGSRNSPLHF. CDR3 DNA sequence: TGTGCCAGCAGCCTGACGACAGGGAGTCGGAATTCACCCCTCCACTTT. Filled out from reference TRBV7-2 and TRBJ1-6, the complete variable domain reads GAGVSQSPSNKVTEKGKDVELRCDPISGHTALYWYRQSLGQGLEFLIYFQGNSAPDKSGLPSDRFSAERTGGSVSTLTIQRTQQEDSAVYLCASSLTTGSRNSPLHFGNGTRLTVT.

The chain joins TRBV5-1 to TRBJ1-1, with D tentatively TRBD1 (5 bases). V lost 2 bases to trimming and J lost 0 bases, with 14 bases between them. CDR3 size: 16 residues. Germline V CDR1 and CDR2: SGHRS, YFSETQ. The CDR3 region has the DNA TGCGCCAGCAGCTTCCCCCGGGGGGGGGTGAACACTGAAGCTTTCTTT. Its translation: CASSFPRGGVNTEAFF. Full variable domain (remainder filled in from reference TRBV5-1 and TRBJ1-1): KAGVTQTPRYLIKTRGQQVTLSCSPISGHRSVSWYQQTPGQGLQFLFEYFSETQRNKGNFPGRFSGRQFSNSRSEMNVSTLELGDSALYLCASSFPRGGVNTEAFFGQGTRLTVV.

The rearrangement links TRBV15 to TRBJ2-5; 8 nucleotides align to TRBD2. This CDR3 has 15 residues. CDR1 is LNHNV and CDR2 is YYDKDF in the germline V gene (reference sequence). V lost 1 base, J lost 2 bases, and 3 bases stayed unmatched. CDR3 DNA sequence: TGTGCCACCAGCAGAGGAGTAGCGGGGCAAGAGACCCAGTACTTC. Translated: CATSRGVAGQETQYF. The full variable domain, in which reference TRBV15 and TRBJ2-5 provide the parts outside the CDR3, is DAMVIQNPRYQVTQFGKPVTLSCSQTLNHNVMYWYQQKSSQAPKLLFHYYDKDFNNEADTPDNFQSRRPNTSFCFLDIRSPGLGDTAMYLCATSRGVAGQETQYFGPGTRLLVL.

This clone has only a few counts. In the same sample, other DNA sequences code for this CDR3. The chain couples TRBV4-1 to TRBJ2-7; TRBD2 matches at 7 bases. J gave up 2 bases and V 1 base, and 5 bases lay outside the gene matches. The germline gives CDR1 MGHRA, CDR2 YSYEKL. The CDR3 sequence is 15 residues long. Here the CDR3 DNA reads TGCGCCAGCAGCCAAGGTCTAGCGGAAACCTACGAGCAGTACTTC. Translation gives CASSQGLAETYEQYF.

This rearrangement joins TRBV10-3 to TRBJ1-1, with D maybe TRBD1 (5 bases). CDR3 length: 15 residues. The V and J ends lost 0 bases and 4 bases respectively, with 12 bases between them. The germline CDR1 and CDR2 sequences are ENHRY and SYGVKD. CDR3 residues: CAISESGGWSTEAFF. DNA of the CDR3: TGTGCCATCAGTGAGTCCGGGGGGTGGAGCACTGAAGCTTTCTTT.

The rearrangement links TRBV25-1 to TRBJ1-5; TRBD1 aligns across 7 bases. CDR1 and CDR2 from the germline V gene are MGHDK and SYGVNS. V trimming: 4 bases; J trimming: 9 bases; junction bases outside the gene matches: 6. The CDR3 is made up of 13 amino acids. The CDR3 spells CASSGAGGRPQHF. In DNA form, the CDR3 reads TGTGCCAGCAGTGGGGCAGGGGGTAGGCCCCAGCATTTT.

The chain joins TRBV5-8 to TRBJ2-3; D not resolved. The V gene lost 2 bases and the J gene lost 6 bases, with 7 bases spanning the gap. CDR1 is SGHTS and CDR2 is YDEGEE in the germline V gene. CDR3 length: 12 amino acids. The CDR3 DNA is TGTGCCAGCAGCTTCGGTTGGGATACGCAGTATTTT. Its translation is CASSFGWDTQYF.

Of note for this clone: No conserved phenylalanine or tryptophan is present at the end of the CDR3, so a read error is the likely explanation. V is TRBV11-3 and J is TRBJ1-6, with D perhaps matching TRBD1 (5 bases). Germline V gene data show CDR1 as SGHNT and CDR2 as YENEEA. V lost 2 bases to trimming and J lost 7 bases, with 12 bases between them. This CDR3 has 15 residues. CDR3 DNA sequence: TGTGCCAGCAGCTTACACCAGGGAGGGAATTCACCCCTCCACCTT. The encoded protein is CASSLHQGGNSPLHL.

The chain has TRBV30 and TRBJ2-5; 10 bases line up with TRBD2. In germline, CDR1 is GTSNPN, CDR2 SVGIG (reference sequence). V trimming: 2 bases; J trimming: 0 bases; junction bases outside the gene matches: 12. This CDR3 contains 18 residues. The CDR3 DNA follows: TGTGCCTGGAGTTTCGGACTAGCGGATAAATTGTACCAAGAGACCCAGTACTTC. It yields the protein CAWSFGLADKLYQETQYF.

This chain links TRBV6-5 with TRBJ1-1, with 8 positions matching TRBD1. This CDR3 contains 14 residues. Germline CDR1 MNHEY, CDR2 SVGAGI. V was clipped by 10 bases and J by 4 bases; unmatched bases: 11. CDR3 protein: CATKTQGAGTEAFF. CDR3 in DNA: TGTGCCACTAAGACCCAGGGGGCCGGCACTGAAGCTTTCTTT.